Presented here are 26 T cell receptor beta chains from one specimen sequenced in a study of post-analysis software for immune sequencing data. The authors incorporated unique molecular identifiers into the TCR beta cDNA libraries. Via MiXCR, TCRdb re-called the PCR reads, giving one row per CDR3 protein. The sample comprises around 180,000 distinct CDR3 sequences, roughly 30% of which are singletons, and approximately 1.6% rests with the top ten. Study observations and caveats: Patients used a handful of TRBV segments, including TRBV5-6, TRBV5-1 and TRBV20-1, more often than controls.

These TCRs are of unknown antigen specificity. The sequencing input was blood. The receptor set was obtained from a girl aged 10-17 years with multiple sclerosis.

For this clonotype: Given a much more abundant clone one base away, this may be a read error. J is TRBJ2-7 and V is TRBV9; TRBD2 is a possible D gene (7 bases). The germline gives CDR1 SGDLS, CDR2 YYNGEE. There are 17 residues in the CDR3. Trimming stripped 3 bases from V and 7 bases from J, with 26 bases between. CDR3 in DNA: TGTGCCAGCAGCGCCGTCCCAACAGGGCGGGAGATAGGTGAGCAGTACTTC. Amino acids: CASSAVPTGREIGEQYF.

The CDR3 region has the DNA TGTGCCAGCAGCCTGGGGGAGGGGTCTAACTATGGCTACACCTTC. It is translated as CASSLGEGSNYGYTF. The gene calls are TRBV3-1 and TRBJ1-2, with D tentatively TRBD1 (5 bases). V was clipped by 4 bases and J by 0 bases, with 12 bases between them. CDR3 length: 15 amino acids. In germline, CDR1 is LGHDT, CDR2 YNNKEL (reference sequence).

This clonotype was seen repeatedly, ten times or more. The chain joins TRBV5-1 to TRBJ2-7; 7 nucleotides align to TRBD1. The ends lost 7 bases at V and 3 bases at J; junction bases unmatched: 19. This CDR3 contains 17 residues. Germline V lookup: CDR1 SGHRS, CDR2 YFSETQ. DNA for the CDR3: TGCGCCAGCTGCACCGACGGAAAGGGGGCCTCCGTCTACGAGCAGTACTTC. It is translated as CASCTDGKGASVYEQYF.

The CDR3 sequence is CASSLTGDMEYF. CDR3 bases: TGTGCCAGCAGTCTGACGGGAGATATGGAGTATTTT. The chain combines TRBV12-3 or TRBV12-4 with TRBJ2-3; perhaps TRBD2 as D (6 bases). V shed 5 bases and J shed 13 bases, with 16 bases lying between them. This CDR3 is built from 12 residues.

The chain carries TRBV4-2 and TRBJ1-1; D gene ambiguous. The CDR3 spans 12 residues. CDR1 is LGHNA and CDR2 is YNFKEQ in the germline V gene. Trimming removed 0 bases from V and 2 bases from J, with 1 base in between. The CDR3 loop reads CASSQENTEAFF. The DNA of the CDR3 is TGTGCCAGCAGCCAAGAAAACACTGAAGCTTTCTTT.

For the CDR3, the DNA is TGCGCCAGCAGCTTTTCTCAGCGGGAGGGCCGCAATGAGCAGTTCTTC. This gives the protein CASSFSQREGRNEQFF. The V and J genes are TRBV5-1 and TRBJ2-1; TRBD2 agrees at 10 bases. V shed 2 bases and J 6 bases; nucleotides not matched to a gene: 8. CDR1 and CDR2 from the germline V gene are SGHRS and YFSETQ. The CDR3 has 16 amino acids. The full variable domain, rest sourced from reference TRBV5-1 and TRBJ2-1, is KAGVTQTPRYLIKTRGQQVTLSCSPISGHRSVSWYQQTPGQGLQFLFEYFSETQRNKGNFPGRFSGRQFSNSRSEMNVSTLELGDSALYLCASSFSQREGRNEQFFGPGTRLTVL.

About this clonotype itself: At one end the junction does not follow the germline gene, possibly because of a read error. The V and J genes are TRBV12-3 or TRBV12-4 and TRBJ2-5; 8 bases align to TRBD2. The CDR3 spans 16 residues. CDR3 sequence reads: CANSLRGREDGETQYF. The CDR3 DNA sequence: TGTGCCAACAGTTTAAGAGGGCGGGAGGACGGGGAGACCCAGTACTTC.

CDR3 protein: CASSQEGFGNTIYF. In DNA form, the CDR3 reads TGCGCCAGCAGCCAAGAAGGATTCGGAAACACCATATATTTT. The J gene is TRBJ1-3, the V gene TRBV4-1; D is unresolved. Trimming shortened V by 0 bases and J by 4 bases, and 7 bases separated the two germline ends. Germline V CDR1 and CDR2: MGHRA, YSYEKL. The CDR3 is 14 residues long.

Turning to this clonotype: A much larger clone sits a single nucleotide away, making a read error possible. J is TRBJ2-1 and V is TRBV4-1, with 14 bases identical to TRBD2. Germline values: CDR1 MGHRA, CDR2 YSYEKL. CDR3 length: 18 residues. This CDR3 is CAGSQTGLAGGALDEQFF. The CDR3 region has the DNA TGCGCCGGCAGCCAGACCGGACTAGCGGGAGGAGCCCTCGATGAGCAGTTCTTC.

About this clonotype itself: A much bigger clone sits one base away, suggesting this may be a read error. The V and J genes are TRBV29-1 and TRBJ2-6, with D perhaps matching TRBD1 (5 bases). This CDR3 is 14 amino acids long. Germline V gives CDR1 SQVTM, CDR2 ANQGSEA. CDR3 sequence (DNA): TGCAGCGTTGAGGGTAGCTCTGGGGCCAACGTCCTGATTTTC. It encodes CSVEGSSGANVLIF. The full variable domain, in which reference TRBV29-1 and TRBJ2-6 provide the parts outside the CDR3, is SAVISQKPSRDICQRGTSLTIQCQVDSQVTMMFWYRQQPGQSLTLIATANQGSEATYESGFVIDKFPISRPNLTFSTLTVSNMSPEDSSIYLCSVEGSSGANVLIFGAGSRLTVL.

The sample holds many counts of this clonotype. The chain couples TRBV3-1 to TRBJ2-7; 8 bases are a match to TRBD2. This CDR3 region has 13 residues. CDR1 is LGHDT, CDR2 YNNKEL, per germline (reference sequence). The J segment lost 4 bases and the V segment lost 8 bases, leaving 7 bases of the junction unmatched. This chain's CDR3 is CASGLAIGYEQYF. The CDR3 nucleotides are TGTGCCAGCGGACTAGCTATTGGGTACGAGCAGTACTTC.

The genes are TRBV12-3 or TRBV12-4 and TRBJ1-1, with 10 bases lining up with TRBD1. The CDR3 contains 17 residues. The junction had 13 bases not matched to a gene; V was cut back by 5 bases and J by 4 bases. CDR3 protein: CASSTYWDRGMSTEAFF. The DNA for the CDR3 is TGTGCCAGCAGTACATACTGGGACAGGGGAATGAGCACTGAAGCTTTCTTT.

The rearrangement joins TRBV7-9 to TRBJ2-1, with 8 positions matching TRBD2. Per germline, CDR1 SEHNR and CDR2 FQNEAQ (reference sequence). Losses at the gene ends were 8 bases for V and 9 bases for J; bases not matched to a gene: 15. The CDR3 runs 15 residues. CDR3 sequence reads: CASGGPGLGGAEQFF. The CDR3 nucleotides are TGTGCCAGCGGGGGGCCGGGACTAGGTGGTGCTGAGCAGTTCTTC.

V gene TRBV7-2 combines with J gene TRBJ2-1; D is tentatively TRBD1 or TRBD2 (7 bases each). V lost 5 bases to trimming and J lost 8 bases, with 19 bases between them. The CDR3 sequence is 15 residues long. Germline-derived CDR1 and CDR2 are SGHTA and FQGNSA. The CDR3 sequence is CASSPRQGGWDEQFF. CDR3 DNA: TGTGCCAGCAGCCCGCGACAGGGAGGGTGGGATGAGCAGTTCTTC.

This clonotype was recorded only once. J is TRBJ1-1 and V is TRBV12-3 or TRBV12-4; perhaps TRBD1 as D (6 bases). V lost 7 bases to trimming and J lost 4 bases, with 16 bases between them. This CDR3 contains 14 residues. The CDR3 spells CASNPTGVSTEAFF. The CDR3 nucleotides read TGTGCCAGCAACCCGACAGGCGTGAGCACTGAAGCTTTCTTT.

Notes on this clonotype: At one of its ends the junction is not consistent with the germline gene, which may arise from a read error. The V and J genes are TRBV6-5 and TRBJ2-1; D possibly corresponds to TRBD2 (6 bases). Germline CDR1 MNHEY, CDR2 SVGAGI. The CDR3 runs to 15 residues. CDR3 sequence reads: CTSSLADTSYNEQFF. The CDR3 DNA follows: TGTACCAGCAGTTTAGCGGATACCTCCTACAATGAGCAGTTCTTC.

V usage is TRBV7-7 and J usage is TRBJ2-3; D remains ambiguous. The CDR3 consists of 15 residues. Germline values: CDR1 SSHAT, CDR2 FNYEAQ (reference sequence). V was trimmed by 5 bases and J by 1 base, leaving 13 bases between them. CDR3 nucleotides: TGTGCCAGCAGCAAGACCGCAGAGGGCACAGATACGCAGTATTTT. Protein sequence: CASSKTAEGTDTQYF.

The rearrangement uses TRBV12-3 or TRBV12-4 and TRBJ2-3; no clear D. V lost 1 base and J 6 bases, leaving 8 bases between the germline ends. The CDR3 totals 13 residues. CDR3 nucleotides: TGTGCCAGCAGTTTAGTGGGAATCGATACGCAGTATTTT. It is translated as CASSLVGIDTQYF.

On this clonotype itself: This may stem from a read error, because a much larger clone lies one nucleotide away. CDR3 sequence reads: CASSRTDAQYF. The CDR3 DNA reads TGTGCCAGCAGCCGCACAGATGCGCAGTATTTT. The chain links TRBV12-3 or TRBV12-4 to TRBJ2-3; D gene uncertain. The CDR3 consists of 11 residues.

This clonotype has ten or more counts. This rearrangement joins TRBV10-3 to TRBJ2-3, with D unclear. From germline, CDR1 is ENHRY and CDR2 SYGVKD. This CDR3 region has 11 residues. V was pared by 3 bases and J by 5 bases, with 3 bases between. The CDR3 spells CAISELDTQYF. The CDR3 region has the DNA TGTGCCATCAGTGAATTAGATACGCAGTATTTT.

With regard to this clonotype: Being one base from a much bigger clone, this may be a read error. The CDR3 DNA reads TGTGCCAGCTTAACCGGGACTAGCTATCCAAAGTATGATCAGTACTTC. It translates to CASLTGTSYPKYDQYF. The chain is built from TRBV28 and TRBJ2-7; 9 positions match TRBD2. Germline V gene sequence: CDR1 MDHEN, CDR2 SYDVKM. Losses at the gene ends were 8 bases for V and 10 bases for J; bases not matched to a gene: 21. CDR3 length: 16 residues.

The chain couples TRBV5-4 to TRBJ2-7; tentative D call: TRBD2 (6 bases). The germline V gene has CDR1 SGHNT and CDR2 YYREEE (reference sequence). The CDR3 spans 16 residues. V was shortened by 2 bases and J by 2 bases, with 17 bases between the two germline ends. DNA for the CDR3: TGTGCCAGCAGCTTAAAGAACGGGGGACTTACCTACGAGCAGTACTTC. It yields the protein CASSLKNGGLTYEQYF.

The chain has TRBV27 and TRBJ1-4, with D maybe TRBD1 (6 bases). There are 14 residues in the CDR3. V lost 5 bases, J lost 7 bases, and 14 bases lay in between. Germline-derived CDR1 and CDR2 are MNHEY and SMNVEV (reference sequence). CDR3 bases: TGTGCCAGCAGTCGGGGGGGGCGCGCTGAAAAACTGTTTTTT. Its translation: CASSRGGRAEKLFF.

The chain has TRBV9 and TRBJ2-3, with no clear D. CDR3 size: 13 residues. The V and J ends lost 3 bases and 1 base respectively, with 6 bases between them. Germline loops: CDR1 SGDLS, CDR2 YYNGEE. The chain's CDR3 is CASSAHGTDTQYF. The CDR3 coding sequence is TGTGCCAGCAGCGCCCACGGCACAGATACGCAGTATTTT.

This rearrangement joins TRBV4-1 to TRBJ1-1; D remains ambiguous. CDR1 is MGHRA and CDR2 is YSYEKL in the germline V gene. The CDR3 runs to 12 residues. V dropped 1 base and J dropped 4 bases, with 4 bases sitting between them. The CDR3 region has the DNA TGCGCCAGCAGCCAAGGGTGCACTGAAGCTTTCTTT. This encodes CASSQGCTEAFF.

Of note for this clonotype: A single base separates this from a much larger clone, so it may be a read error. The chain links TRBV12-3 or TRBV12-4 to TRBJ2-3, with 8 bases lining up with TRBD2. The CDR3 is 15 residues long. With V trimmed by 5 bases and J by 2 bases, 6 bases remained unmatched. This chain's CDR3 is CASSGSGRATDTQYF. In DNA form, the CDR3 reads TGTGCCAGCAGTGGGAGCGGGAGAGCCACAGATACGCAGTATTTT.